This passage covers 25 T cell receptor beta chains from one sample sequenced in a study of blood T cell repertoires in COVID-19. Profiling relied on immunoSEQ multiplex PCR, and the TCRdb table lists in-frame clones only, not all of them. The sample carries about 210,000 clones, 82% recorded once. Sequencing was performed on peripheral blood. The source is a woman aged 65 to 85 with COVID-19, enrolled during active disease.

J is TRBJ1-2 and V is TRBV25-1, with no clear D. CDR1 and CDR2 from the germline V gene are MGHDK and SYGVNS. V dropped 9 bases and J dropped 3 bases, with 20 bases sitting between them. This CDR3 is built from 15 residues. This CDR3 is CARLGGHPDYYGYTF. CDR3 in DNA: TGTGCCAGGCTAGGAGGGCATCCGGATTACTATGGCTACACCTTC.

The rearrangement uses TRBV9 and TRBJ2-2, with D possibly TRBD1 on 5 matching bases. V was clipped by 3 bases and J by 4 bases, with 10 bases between them. Germline lookup yields CDR1 SGDLS and CDR2 YYNGEE. The CDR3 length is 14 residues. The CDR3 DNA sequence: TGTGCCAGCAGCGAAGCAGGGTTCACCGGGGAGCTGTTTTTT. It codes for CASSEAGFTGELFF.

This chain connects TRBV7-2 to TRBJ1-2, with 7 positions matching TRBD1. The CDR3 length is 13 residues. Unmatched junction bases numbered 2, after V lost 1 base and J lost 6 bases. Germline V gene sequence: CDR1 SGHTA, CDR2 FQGNSA. CDR3 loop: CASSLVGTDGYTF. CDR3 DNA sequence: TGTGCCAGCAGCTTAGTGGGGACAGATGGCTACACCTTC.

This chain links TRBV10-1 with TRBJ2-1; TRBD2 matches at 10 bases. V shed 4 bases and J 3 bases; nucleotides not matched to a gene: 3. Germline V CDR1 and CDR2: WNHNN, SYGVQD (reference sequence). The CDR3 has 15 amino acids. CDR3 sequence (DNA): TGCGCCAGCAGTGCTAGCGGGAGTCACTACAATGAGCAGTTCTTC. It translates to CASSASGSHYNEQFF.

This chain connects TRBV10-3 to TRBJ2-7; TRBD2 agrees at 10 bases. The CDR3 runs 16 residues. J lost 5 bases, V lost 6 bases, and 13 bases had no gene match. CDR1 is ENHRY and CDR2 is SYGVKD in the germline V gene. The CDR3 spells CAISQPKPAGGDEQYF. The CDR3 DNA reads TGTGCCATCAGCCAACCAAAGCCAGCGGGAGGGGACGAGCAGTACTTC.

The V and J genes are TRBV3-1 (or the pseudogene TRBV3-2) and TRBJ2-2; TRBD2 might be the D (6 bases). CDR1 LGHDT and CDR2 YNNKEL come from the germline V gene (reference sequence). CDR3 length: 15 amino acids. V shed 3 bases and J shed 3 bases, with 11 bases lying between them. CDR3 amino acids: CASSQRRDYTGELFF. DNA for the CDR3: TGTGCCAGCAGCCAGCGACGGGACTACACCGGGGAGCTGTTTTTT.

V and J are TRBV5-8 and TRBJ1-5, with D unresolved. The length of the CDR3 is 17 residues. Germline CDR1 is SGHTS and CDR2 is YDEGEE. Deletions cut 5 bases from V and 0 bases from J, with 18 bases between. As DNA, the CDR3 is TGTGCCAGCAGTTCGTTTGGGAGGAAGGGTAGCAATCAGCCCCAGCATTTT. This encodes CASSSFGRKGSNQPQHF.

The gene calls are TRBV9 and TRBJ1-1; perhaps TRBD1 as D (5 bases). This CDR3 has 15 residues. V gave up 4 bases and J gave up 1 base, with 14 bases separating them. The germline CDR1 and CDR2 sequences are SGDLS and YYNGEE. The CDR3 sequence: CASSSLTDPNTEAFF. The CDR3 bases are TGTGCCAGCAGCTCCCTGACAGATCCGAACACTGAAGCTTTCTTT.

This clone has a handful of counts. The rearrangement joins TRBV27 to TRBJ1-5; a weak D match, TRBD1 (5 bases). Germline values: CDR1 MNHEY, CDR2 SMNVEV (reference sequence). V dropped 3 bases and J dropped 0 bases, with 24 bases sitting between them. CDR3 size: 20 residues. CDR3 in amino acids: CASSLGGPGPGGSSNQPQHF. In DNA form, the CDR3 reads TGTGCCAGCAGTTTGGGAGGCCCGGGACCGGGAGGGTCTAGCAATCAGCCCCAGCATTTT.

The chain uses TRBV10-3 and TRBJ1-5; 9 bases fit TRBD1. Trimming removed 5 bases from V and 6 bases from J; junction bases left unmatched: 5. The CDR3 contains 14 residues. Germline V gene data show CDR1 as ENHRY and CDR2 as SYGVKD. CDR3 loop: CAISRDRAGQPQHF. As DNA, the CDR3 is TGTGCCATCAGTAGGGACAGGGCGGGTCAGCCCCAGCATTTT.

The chain links TRBV3-1 (or the pseudogene TRBV3-2) to TRBJ2-7; D is uncertain. Trimming left V 0 bases short and J 3 bases short, with 9 bases between. In germline, CDR1 is LGHDT, CDR2 YNNKEL (reference sequence). The CDR3 runs 14 residues. CDR3 DNA sequence: TGTGCCAGCAGCCAAGACCCTATCGACTACGAGCAGTACTTC. Its translation is CASSQDPIDYEQYF.

The V gene is TRBV29-1, the J gene TRBJ2-1, with D maybe TRBD2 (5 bases). This CDR3 comprises 13 residues. V lost 4 bases and J 2 bases, leaving 9 bases between the germline ends. From germline, CDR1 is SQVTM and CDR2 ANQGSEA. Here the CDR3 DNA reads TGCAGCGTTGCGCGGGCCACCTACAATGAGCAGTTCTTC. Its protein is CSVARATYNEQFF.

This rearrangement joins TRBV18 to TRBJ2-5, with unresolved D. V was shortened by 6 bases and J by 2 bases, with 22 bases between the two germline ends. Germline CDR1 reads KGHSH; CDR2 reads LQKENI. The CDR3 sequence is 17 residues long. The CDR3 here is CASSGVQASRLQETQYF. The CDR3 nucleotides are TGTGCCAGCTCTGGTGTCCAGGCATCGAGATTACAAGAGACCCAGTACTTC.

The chain links TRBV7-6 to TRBJ2-3, with a tentative D call TRBD1 (5 bases). V was clipped by 4 bases and J by 2 bases, with 16 bases between them. There are 16 residues in the CDR3. The germline gives CDR1 SGHVS, CDR2 FNYEAQ. The CDR3 sequence is CASSSGIGAFTDTQYF. In DNA, the CDR3 is TGTGCCAGCAGCTCAGGGATTGGGGCCTTCACAGATACGCAGTATTTT.

This clone was seen a handful of times. The gene calls are TRBV9 and TRBJ2-5; a weak D match, TRBD1 (5 bases). V was clipped by 0 bases and J by 4 bases, with 10 bases between them. Germline assignment: CDR1 SGDLS and CDR2 YYNGEE. The CDR3 has 14 amino acids. DNA of the CDR3: TGTGCCAGCAGCGTAGTTGGTAGGGGAGAGACCCAGTACTTC. It is translated as CASSVVGRGETQYF. Filled out from reference TRBV9 and TRBJ2-5, the complete variable domain reads DSGVTQTPKHLITATGQRVTLRCSPRSGDLSVYWYQQSLDQGLQFLIQYYNGEERAKGNILERFSAQQFPDLHSELNLSSLELGDSALYFCASSVVGRGETQYFGPGTRLLVL.

The chain employs TRBV5-4 and TRBJ2-3; no clear D. The germline V gene has CDR1 SGHNT and CDR2 YYREEE (reference sequence). The CDR3 has 14 residues. Trimming left V 5 bases short and J 2 bases short, with 12 bases between. CDR3 bases: TGTGCCAGCAGGCCTGAGGTTACCACAGATACGCAGTATTTT. It codes for CASRPEVTTDTQYF.

Of note for this clone: The junction does not match germline at one end; this may be a read error. The genes are TRBV20-1 and TRBJ2-7; D not certain. Per germline, CDR1 DFQATT and CDR2 SNEGSKA (reference sequence). There are 10 residues in the CDR3. CDR3 region: CSASSHEQYF. The CDR3 bases are TGCAGTGCTAGCTCCCACGAGCAGTACTTC.

This clone appeared once. This same CDR3 is encoded by further DNA sequences in the sample. The chain combines TRBV6-5 with TRBJ2-7, with D unclear. The CDR3 runs 11 residues. CDR1 and CDR2 (germline): MNHEY, SVGAGI. Between the trimmed V and J ends, which lost 2 bases and 4 bases, there was a span of 3 bases. CDR3 DNA: TGTGCCAGCAGTTACCTTTACGAGCAGTACTTC. Its protein is CASSYLYEQYF.

The chain combines TRBV11-2 with TRBJ2-5; 7 nucleotides match TRBD1. CDR1 and CDR2 from the germline V gene are SGHAT and FQNNGV. The CDR3 extends over 15 amino acids. The trim removed 5 bases at V and 4 bases at J, leaving 10 bases unmatched. The CDR3 DNA is TGTGCCAGCAGCCCCAGGGCAGGGGGTAGAGAGACCCAGTACTTC. Translation gives CASSPRAGGRETQYF.

This chain joins TRBV6-5 and TRBJ2-3; D perhaps matches TRBD2 (5 bases). Germline V CDR1 and CDR2: MNHEY, SVGAGI. V was pared by 8 bases and J by 2 bases, with 17 bases between. This CDR3 contains 15 residues. CDR3 region: CASQKREEYTDTQYF. The CDR3 DNA is TGTGCCAGCCAAAAACGGGAAGAATACACAGATACGCAGTATTTT.

The rearrangement uses TRBV29-1 and TRBJ1-1; unclear D gene. Germline CDR1 is SQVTM and CDR2 is ANQGSEA. The germline V and J ends were trimmed by 2 bases and 1 base, with 17 bases remaining between them. The CDR3 sequence is 16 residues long. The CDR3 DNA sequence: TGCAGCGTTGAAAAGTCCACGCGGGCTACGAACACTGAAGCTTTCTTT. Translation gives CSVEKSTRATNTEAFF.

The chain is built from TRBV5-1 and TRBJ1-2; 10 nucleotides agree with TRBD1. The CDR3 length is 13 residues. The trim removed 5 bases at V and 5 bases at J, leaving 3 bases unmatched. Germline values: CDR1 SGHRS, CDR2 YFSETQ. CDR3 DNA: TGCGCCAGCAGTGGGACAGGGGAGTATGGCTACACCTTC. Amino acids: CASSGTGEYGYTF.

This clone appeared a single time. The gene calls are TRBV7-3 and TRBJ2-7; D possibly corresponds to TRBD2 (6 bases). The CDR3 length is 13 residues. The V and J ends lost 5 bases and 6 bases respectively, with 14 bases between them. CDR1 and CDR2 from the germline V gene are SGHTA and FQGTGA. CDR3 sequence (DNA): TGTGCCAGCAGCCCGACGGGACTCGGCGAGCAGTACTTC. It codes for CASSPTGLGEQYF. The complete variable domain, with remaining parts taken from reference TRBV7-3 and TRBJ2-7, reads GAGVSQTPSNKVTEKGKYVELRCDPISGHTALYWYRQSLGQGPEFLIYFQGTGAADDSGLPNDRFFAVRPEGSVSTLKIQRTERGDSAVYLCASSPTGLGEQYFGPGTRLTVT.

The chain's CDR3 is CASSDTTAVGYTF. DNA for the CDR3: TGTGCCAGCAGTGACACCACCGCGGTTGGCTACACCTTC. The chain couples TRBV2 to TRBJ1-2; D is uncertain. The germline V gene encodes CDR1 SNHLY and CDR2 FYNNEI. The CDR3 is 13 residues long. With 3 bases removed from V and 7 bases from J, the gap between germline ends came to 12 bases.

The CDR3: CASSSRQGDGYTF. Here the CDR3 DNA reads TGTGCCAGTAGTTCCCGACAGGGGGATGGCTACACCTTC. The chain employs TRBV19 and TRBJ1-2; 9 positions agree with TRBD1. CDR1 and CDR2 (germline): LNHDA, SQIVND (reference sequence). The CDR3 loop spans 13 amino acids. Unmatched junction bases numbered 4, after V lost 5 bases and J lost 6 bases.